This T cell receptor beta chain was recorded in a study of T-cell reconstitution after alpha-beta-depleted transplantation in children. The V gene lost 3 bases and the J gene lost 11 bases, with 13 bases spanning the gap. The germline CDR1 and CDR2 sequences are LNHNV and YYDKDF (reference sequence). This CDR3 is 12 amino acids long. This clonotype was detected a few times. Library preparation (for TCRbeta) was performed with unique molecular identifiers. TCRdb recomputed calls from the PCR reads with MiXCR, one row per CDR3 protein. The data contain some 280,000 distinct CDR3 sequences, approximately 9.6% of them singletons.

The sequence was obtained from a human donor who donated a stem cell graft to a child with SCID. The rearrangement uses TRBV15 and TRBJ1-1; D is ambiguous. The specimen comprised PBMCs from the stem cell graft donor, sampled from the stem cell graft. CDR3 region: CATSSGRTPAFF. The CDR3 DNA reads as TGTGCCACCAGCAGTGGTCGGACCCCGGCTTTCTTT.